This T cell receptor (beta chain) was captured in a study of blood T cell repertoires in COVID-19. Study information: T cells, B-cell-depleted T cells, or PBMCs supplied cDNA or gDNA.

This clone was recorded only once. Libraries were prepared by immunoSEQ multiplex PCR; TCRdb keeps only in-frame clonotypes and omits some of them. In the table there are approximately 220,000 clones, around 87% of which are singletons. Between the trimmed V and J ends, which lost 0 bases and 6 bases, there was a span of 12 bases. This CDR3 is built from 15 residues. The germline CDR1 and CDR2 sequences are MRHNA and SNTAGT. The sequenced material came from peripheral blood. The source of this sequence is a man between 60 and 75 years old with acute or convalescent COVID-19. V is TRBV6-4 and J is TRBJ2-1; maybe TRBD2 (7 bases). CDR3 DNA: TGTGCCAGCAGTGACTCGGGGGGGCCCCCCAATGAGCAGTTCTTC. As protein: CASSDSGGPPNEQFF.